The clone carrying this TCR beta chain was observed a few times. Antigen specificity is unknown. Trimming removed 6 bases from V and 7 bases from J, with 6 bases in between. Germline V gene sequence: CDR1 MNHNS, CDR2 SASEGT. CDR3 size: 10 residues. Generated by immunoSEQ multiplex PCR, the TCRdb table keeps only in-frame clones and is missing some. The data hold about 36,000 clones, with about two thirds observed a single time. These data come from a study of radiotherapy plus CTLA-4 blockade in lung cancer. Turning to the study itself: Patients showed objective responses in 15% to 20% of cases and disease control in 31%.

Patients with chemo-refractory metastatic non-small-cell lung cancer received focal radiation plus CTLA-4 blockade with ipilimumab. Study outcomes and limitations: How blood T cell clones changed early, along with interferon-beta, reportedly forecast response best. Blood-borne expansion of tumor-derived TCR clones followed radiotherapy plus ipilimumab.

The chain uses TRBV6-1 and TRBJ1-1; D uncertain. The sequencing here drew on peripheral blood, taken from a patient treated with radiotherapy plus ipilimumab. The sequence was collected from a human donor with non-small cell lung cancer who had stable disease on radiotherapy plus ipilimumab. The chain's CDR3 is CASRRLEAFF. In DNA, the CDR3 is TGTGCCAGCAGAAGACTTGAAGCTTTCTTT.